The rows below give T cell receptor beta chains drawn from one sample of a study of cytomegalovirus exposure and HLA in healthy donors. The assay was immunoSEQ multiplex PCR, and TCRdb's table has in-frame clones only and misses some. This sample carries approximately 58,000 clones, roughly 90% of them seen once, and the ten largest clones take 2.2%. The sequencing input was PBMCs. All receptors come from a woman in her thirties in good health and CMV-seronegative. The CDR3 runs from the conserved cysteine through the conserved F or W. The order of the fields is clone size, D gene, J gene, V gene, CDR3 protein, CDR3 DNA. D genes are given only for firm matches. Rows give clone size only sometimes, using once, few, many, or a class for an expanded clone.

size: once
D: TRBD1
J: TRBJ2-1
V: TRBV2
CDR3: CASRGQGAYNEQFF
DNA: TGTGCCAGCAGAGGGCAGGGGGCCTACAATGAGCAGTTCTTC

size: once
D: -
J: TRBJ1-3
V: TRBV7-3
CDR3: CASSRTGSGNTIYF
DNA: TGTGCCAGCAGCCGCACAGGCTCTGGAAACACCATATATTTT

size: -
D: -
J: TRBJ1-4
V: TRBV4-1
CDR3: CASSQSAGLFF
DNA: TGCGCCAGCAGCCAGTCAGCGGGGTTGTTTTTT

size: -
D: -
J: TRBJ2-6
V: TRBV27
CDR3: CARVLRHRLSSGANVLTF
DNA: TGTGCCAGGGTTCTAAGGCACAGGCTAAGCTCTGGGGCCAACGTCCTGACTTTC

size: -
D: -
J: TRBJ1-2
V: TRBV28
CDR3: CASTTPGHLLYGYTF
DNA: TGTGCCAGCACAACCCCGGGACACCTACTTTATGGCTACACCTTC

size: -
D: TRBD2
J: TRBJ2-3
V: TRBV19
CDR3: CASRKPGLAGVGTQYF
DNA: TGTGCCAGTAGGAAGCCTGGGCTAGCGGGAGTGGGTACGCAGTATTTT

size: -
D: -
J: TRBJ1-2
V: TRBV28
CDR3: CASSLGGYGYTF
DNA: TGTGCCAGCAGTTTGGGGGGGTATGGCTACACCTTC

size: -
D: -
J: TRBJ2-7
V: TRBV5-6
CDR3: CASSWGTDQSYEQYF
DNA: TGTGCCAGCAGCTGGGGGACTGACCAGTCCTACGAGCAGTACTTC

size: -
D: TRBD2
J: TRBJ2-1
V: TRBV9
CDR3: CASSVRGLARNNEQFF
DNA: TGTGCCAGCAGCGTTAGGGGACTAGCCCGTAACAATGAGCAGTTCTTC

size: -
D: -
J: TRBJ1-5
V: TRBV29-1
CDR3: CSVGGGPNQPQHF
DNA: TGCAGCGTTGGGGGAGGCCCGAATCAGCCCCAGCATTTT

size: -
D: TRBD2
J: TRBJ2-1
V: TRBV28
CDR3: CASRTTGTSNEQFF
DNA: TGTGCCAGCAGAACTACCGGGACTAGCAATGAGCAGTTCTTC

size: -
D: TRBD1
J: TRBJ2-2
V: TRBV5-5
CDR3: CASSPLQGATGELFF
DNA: TGTGCCAGCAGCCCTCTACAGGGGGCGACCGGGGAGCTGTTTTTT

size: once
D: TRBD1
J: TRBJ1-5
V: TRBV28
CDR3: CASRRAGGQPQHF
DNA: TGTGCCAGCAGGCGGGCAGGGGGTCAGCCCCAGCATTTT

size: once
D: TRBD1
J: TRBJ2-7
V: TRBV10-3
CDR3: CAISTGTGAHEQYF
DNA: TGTGCCATCAGCACCGGGACAGGGGCCCACGAGCAGTACTTC

size: -
D: TRBD1
J: TRBJ1-2
V: TRBV6-4
CDR3: CAIEHYLVGQRYGYTF
DNA: TGTGCCATCGAACACTATCTTGTGGGACAGAGATATGGCTACACCTTC

size: -
D: -
J: TRBJ2-7
V: TRBV11-1
CDR3: CASRASATYEQYF
DNA: TGTGCCAGCAGAGCTAGCGCCACCTACGAGCAGTACTTC

size: -
D: TRBD2
J: TRBJ2-5
V: TRBV28
CDR3: CASSLWASGRAWGETQYF
DNA: TGTGCCAGCAGTTTATGGGCTAGCGGGAGGGCCTGGGGGGAGACCCAGTACTTC

size: -
D: -
J: TRBJ2-5
V: TRBV11-1
CDR3: CASSPRGSRETQYF
DNA: TGTGCCAGCAGCCCCCGTGGCAGTCGAGAGACCCAGTACTTC

size: -
D: TRBD2
J: TRBJ2-7
V: TRBV5-4
CDR3: CASSLGLAGTSYEQYF
DNA: TGTGCCAGCAGCTTGGGACTAGCGGGGACTTCCTACGAGCAGTACTTC

size: -
D: TRBD2
J: TRBJ2-2
V: TRBV5-4
CDR3: CASSYGTRNTGELFF
DNA: TGTGCCAGCAGCTATGGGACTAGGAACACCGGGGAGCTGTTTTTT

size: -
D: -
J: TRBJ1-2
V: TRBV19
CDR3: CASNSQAYGYTF
DNA: TGTGCCAGTAACTCACAGGCCTATGGCTACACCTTC

size: -
D: TRBD2
J: TRBJ2-6
V: TRBV18
CDR3: CASSLGTSGITAGANVLTF
DNA: TGTGCCAGCTCTCTTGGGACTAGCGGGATTACTGCTGGGGCCAACGTCCTGACTTTC

size: -
D: -
J: TRBJ2-7
V: TRBV6-6
CDR3: CASSYPGDSTNEQYF
DNA: TGTGCCAGCAGTTACCCGGGAGACTCTACGAACGAGCAGTACTTC

size: -
D: TRBD2
J: TRBJ2-5
V: TRBV7-9
CDR3: CASSPSGSLWETQYF
DNA: TGTGCCAGCAGCCCCAGCGGGAGCCTGTGGGAGACCCAGTACTTC

size: once
D: -
J: TRBJ2-1
V: TRBV19
CDR3: CASSTGGGSYNEQFF
DNA: TGTGCCAGTAGTACCGGGGGTGGGTCCTACAATGAGCAGTTCTTC

size: -
D: TRBD2
J: TRBJ2-1
V: TRBV7-9
CDR3: CASSLGASGRPGAYNEQFF
DNA: TGTGCCAGCAGCCTGGGGGCTAGCGGGAGGCCAGGCGCCTACAATGAGCAGTTCTTC

size: -
D: TRBD1
J: TRBJ1-2
V: TRBV7-2
CDR3: CASSLVAQGVGGYTF
DNA: TGTGCCAGCAGCTTAGTTGCTCAGGGGGTAGGTGGCTACACCTTC

size: -
D: TRBD1
J: TRBJ2-5
V: TRBV7-2
CDR3: CASSPRQGEQTQYF
DNA: TGTGCCAGCAGCCCCCGACAGGGGGAACAGACCCAGTACTTC

size: -
D: -
J: TRBJ2-6
V: TRBV7-3
CDR3: CASSLMGRMSSGANVLTF
DNA: TGTGCCAGCAGCTTAATGGGCAGGATGAGCTCTGGGGCCAACGTCCTGACTTTC

size: once
D: -
J: TRBJ1-2
V: TRBV27
CDR3: CASSLSRGESYGYTF
DNA: TGTGCCAGCAGTTTGAGCAGGGGAGAGAGCTATGGCTACACCTTC

size: -
D: -
J: TRBJ2-1
V: TRBV27
CDR3: CASSLWASDWGEQFF
DNA: TGTGCCAGCAGTTTATGGGCTAGCGATTGGGGTGAGCAGTTCTTC

size: once
D: TRBD2
J: TRBJ2-2
V: TRBV5-4
CDR3: CASSTGTSGRPGELFF
DNA: TGTGCCAGCAGCACCGGGACTAGCGGGAGACCCGGGGAGCTGTTTTTT

size: -
D: -
J: TRBJ2-1
V: TRBV4-3
CDR3: CASATSGGEQFF
DNA: TGCGCCAGCGCTACTTCCGGGGGTGAGCAGTTCTTC

size: -
D: -
J: TRBJ2-5
V: TRBV23-1
CDR3: CASGLPPGYLETQYF
DNA: TGCGCCAGCGGACTTCCACCGGGATACCTGGAGACCCAGTACTTC

size: -
D: -
J: TRBJ2-7
V: TRBV5-6
CDR3: CASSLEGSGTYEQYF
DNA: TGTGCCAGCAGCTTGGAAGGTAGCGGAACCTACGAGCAGTACTTC

size: once
D: -
J: TRBJ1-1
V: TRBV29-1
CDR3: CSVELRGPEAFF
DNA: TGCAGCGTTGAATTGCGGGGGCCTGAAGCTTTCTTT

size: -
D: -
J: TRBJ1-1
V: TRBV6-6
CDR3: CASSPNGWVAFF
DNA: TGTGCCAGCAGTCCAAACGGGTGGGTAGCTTTCTTT

size: -
D: TRBD1
J: TRBJ2-7
V: TRBV29-1
CDR3: CSARDRVNEQYF
DNA: TGCAGCGCCCGGGACAGGGTCAACGAGCAGTACTTC

size: -
D: -
J: TRBJ2-7
V: TRBV29-1
CDR3: CSVGGETYEQYF
DNA: TGCAGCGTTGGCGGGGAGACGTACGAGCAGTACTTC

size: -
D: TRBD1
J: TRBJ2-5
V: TRBV5-4
CDR3: CASSNRQGWGETQYF
DNA: TGTGCCAGCAGCAATAGACAGGGGTGGGGAGAGACCCAGTACTTC